This TCR beta chain stems from a study of cytomegalovirus exposure and HLA in healthy donors. Sequenced by immunoSEQ multiplex PCR; TCRdb stores in-frame clones only, minus some. In the table there are fewer than 200,000 clones, 86% of which are singletons. Study findings and constraints: Rarity characterized most TCR sequences, yet some public TCRs appeared in many donors.

While the first cohort had about 610 subjects, the donors belonged to the separate validation cohort of more than 95 subjects. The V end lost 5 bases, the J end lost 4 bases, and 15 bases lay between the germline ends. CDR3 length: 15 amino acids. The germline V gene has CDR1 SGHTA and CDR2 FQGNSA. Details on this clone: Antigen specificity is unknown.

Input material: PBMCs. This clonotype was sampled from a woman aged 25-40 years in good health and CMV-seronegative. The gene calls are TRBV7-2 and TRBJ2-1, with D possibly being TRBD2 (6 bases). This CDR3 is CASSPGGPGYNEQFF. In DNA, the CDR3 is TGTGCCAGCAGCCCCGGGGGTCCGGGGTACAATGAGCAGTTCTTC.